This T cell receptor (beta chain) was found in a study of metastatic and nonmetastatic thyroid tumors. Study-wide context: The study looked at repertoires side by side in blood and in tumor or nodule tissue from malignant and benign thyroid patients. The study's findings and limits: In both blood and tumor samples, TCR beta diversity was reported significantly higher for malignant than benign nodules.

This clone occurred a few times. The target antigen is unknown. Original processing notes: A distant-metastasis classifier for papillary thyroid cancer was built using CDR3 differences across clinicopathological groups. TCRdb re-processed the PCR reads through MiXCR. The V and J calls and clone size come from TCRdb's table, not from the authors' own analysis. The sample has more than 10,000 clones; around 25% are singletons. There are 15 residues in the CDR3. V lost 4 bases and J lost 0, with 12 bases in between. The V gene's germline CDR1 is LGHNA and CDR2 YNFKEQ. No treatment of any kind had been given to any patient before thyroid surgery.

The receptor was derived from a male donor with papillary thyroid cancer or a benign thyroid nodule (not recorded which). Some clones in this sample may be carry-over from other donors' samples. The source material was adjacent normal tissue. V gene TRBV4-2 combines with J gene TRBJ1-1; tentative D call: TRBD1 (6 bases). The CDR3 sequence: CASSLNRVMNTEAFF. Written as DNA, the CDR3 is TGTGCCAGCAGCCTAAACAGGGTGATGAACACTGAAGCTTTCTTT.